This entry lists 15 T cell receptor beta chains sequenced from one sample in a study of PD-L1 blockade in urothelial cancer (dated 2017 in TCRdb). The time point label, read with the paper, signifies: pretreatment peripheral blood. Preparation of the library involved the immunoSEQ multiplex PCR assay. Sourced from immuneACCESS, this table was stored by TCRdb with only in-frame sequences that have V and J called. A share of the clones is absent; for the studies checked, an unresolved V gene accounts for under half, and the remainder has no known explanation. In this sample the table shows about 53,000 clones, roughly 85% of which occur a single time. Roughly 14% of the sample lies in the top ten. The material sequenced was PBMCs, taken around atezolizumab (anti-PD-L1) treatment. These receptors all come from a woman aged 55 to 70 with urothelial cancer.

This chain links TRBV19 with TRBJ1-4; D gene uncertain. Per germline, CDR1 LNHDA and CDR2 SQIVND (reference sequence). The CDR3 is made up of 16 amino acids. V was shortened by 4 bases and J by 6 bases, with 18 bases between the two germline ends. CDR3 residues: CASSTRGPRSDEKLFF. For the CDR3, the DNA is TGTGCCAGTAGTACCCGCGGGCCCCGCTCCGATGAAAAACTGTTTTTT.

The chain employs TRBV5-4 and TRBJ2-7; the match to TRBD2 covers 7 bases. Looked up from germline, CDR1 is SGHNT and CDR2 is YYREEE (reference sequence). V was pared by 1 base and J by 6 bases, with 7 bases of the junction left unmatched. The CDR3 is 14 residues long. DNA for the CDR3: TGTGCCAGCAGCTTGATGGGGGAGGGCCGCGAGCAGTACTTC. Encoded protein: CASSLMGEGREQYF. Combining the CDR3 with reference TRBV5-4 and TRBJ2-7 gives the whole variable domain ETGVTQSPTHLIKTRGQQVTLRCSSQSGHNTVSWYQQALGQGPQFIFQYYREEENGRGNFPPRFSGLQFPNYSSELNVNALELDDSALYLCASSLMGEGREQYFGPGTRLTVT.

The V and J genes are TRBV19 and TRBJ2-1; 13 nucleotides match TRBD2. The CDR3 loop spans 16 amino acids. The germline gives CDR1 LNHDA, CDR2 SQIVND (reference sequence). The junction had 8 bases not matched to a gene; V was cut back by 4 bases and J by 8 bases. The CDR3 here is CASSSALAGGLDEQFF. In nucleotides, the CDR3 is TGTGCCAGTAGTAGCGCACTAGCGGGGGGGCTCGATGAGCAGTTCTTC.

The sample holds one count of this clone. This rearrangement joins TRBV18 to TRBJ2-1; no clear D. Looked up from germline, CDR1 is KGHSH and CDR2 is LQKENI. V was cut by 0 bases and J by 7 bases, with 13 bases left in between. This CDR3 has 15 amino acids. The CDR3, as DNA: TGTGCCAGCTCACCACCTCCCGTTCCCCCGAATGAGCAGTTCTTC. Encoded protein: CASSPPPVPPNEQFF.

This chain uses TRBV7-6 with TRBJ1-1; D is perhaps TRBD1 (5 bases). Germline CDR1 reads SGHVS; CDR2 reads FNYEAQ. V lost 4 bases, J lost 6 bases, and 9 bases lay in between. The CDR3 covers 12 residues. CDR3 sequence reads: CASSSSGSEAFF. In nucleotides, the CDR3 is TGTGCCAGCAGCTCATCAGGGTCTGAAGCTTTCTTT.

The genes are TRBV2 and TRBJ2-5; 7 nucleotides agree with TRBD1. The CDR3 totals 14 residues. Germline trimming cut 6 bases from V and 1 base from J; bases unmatched to any gene: 5. CDR1 and CDR2 from the germline V gene are SNHLY and FYNNEI. The CDR3 DNA follows: TGTGCCAGCAGACCCGACAGGGCCCAAGAGACCCAGTACTTC. This translates into CASRPDRAQETQYF. Full variable domain (outside the CDR3, taken from reference TRBV2 and TRBJ2-5): EPEVTQTPSHQVTQMGQEVILRCVPISNHLYFYWYRQILGQKVEFLVSFYNNEISEKSEIFDDQFSVERPDGSNFTLKIRSTKLEDSAMYFCASRPDRAQETQYFGPGTRLLVL.

This clone appeared once. The chain employs TRBV9 and TRBJ2-5; TRBD2 matches at 10 bases. V was pared by 4 bases and J by 5 bases, with 5 bases of the junction left unmatched. CDR1 is SGDLS, CDR2 YYNGEE, per germline. This CDR3 comprises 14 residues. CDR3 in DNA: TGTGCCAGCAGCCCAGGGACTAGCGTCGAGACCCAGTACTTC. Its translation is CASSPGTSVETQYF. Looking up the rest from reference TRBV9 and TRBJ2-5 gives the full variable domain: DSGVTQTPKHLITATGQRVTLRCSPRSGDLSVYWYQQSLDQGLQFLIQYYNGEERAKGNILERFSAQQFPDLHSELNLSSLELGDSALYFCASSPGTSVETQYFGPGTRLLVL.

The chain links TRBV18 to TRBJ2-7; 9 bases match TRBD1. Unmatched junction bases numbered 2, after V lost 2 bases and J lost 0 bases. CDR1 and CDR2 (germline): KGHSH, LQKENI. This CDR3 region has 15 residues. The CDR3, as DNA: TGTGCCAGCTCACCAGACAGGGGGAACTCCTACGAGCAGTACTTC. Protein sequence: CASSPDRGNSYEQYF.

The chain has TRBV7-2 and TRBJ2-2, with 10 bases identical to TRBD1. V was pared by 5 bases and J by 5 bases, with 5 bases of the junction left unmatched. This CDR3 is built from 15 residues. Germline CDR1 and CDR2: SGHTA and FQGNSA. The CDR3 reads CASSTRDRGTGELFF. The CDR3 coding sequence is TGTGCCAGCAGCACGCGGGACAGGGGTACCGGGGAGCTGTTTTTT.

The rearrangement uses TRBV28 and TRBJ2-7, with 8 bases aligning to TRBD2. CDR1 and CDR2 (germline): MDHEN, SYDVKM. This CDR3 comprises 15 residues. V trimming: 4 bases; J trimming: 1 base; junction bases outside the gene matches: 6. The CDR3 here is CASSSGGSFSYEQYF. The CDR3 nucleotides are TGTGCCAGCAGTTCGGGGGGGAGTTTTTCCTACGAGCAGTACTTC.

V and J are TRBV28 and TRBJ2-1; the D is unclear. CDR1 and CDR2 (germline): MDHEN, SYDVKM. This CDR3 is built from 13 residues. Here the CDR3 DNA reads TGTGCATCGTGGAGCTGGATCAACAATGAGCAGTTCTTC. Translated, it gives CASWSWINNEQFF.

The chain combines TRBV19 with TRBJ1-1, with D perhaps matching TRBD1 (5 bases). Between the trimmed V and J ends, which lost 0 bases and 0 bases, there was a span of 17 bases. The CDR3 consists of 18 residues. Germline CDR1 is LNHDA and CDR2 is SQIVND (reference sequence). The CDR3 nucleotides read TGTGCCAGTAGTATAGATAATCTGGGACTCCCCATGAACACTGAAGCTTTCTTT. Its protein product is CASSIDNLGLPMNTEAFF.

This clone qualifies as medium-sized. V gene TRBV5-6 combines with J gene TRBJ1-5; TRBD1 agrees at 7 bases. Germline V lookup: CDR1 SGHDT, CDR2 YYEEEE. The junction had 8 bases not matched to a gene; V was cut back by 5 bases and J by 6 bases. The CDR3 is 14 amino acids. This CDR3 is CASSLGQAGQPQHF. DNA of the CDR3: TGTGCCAGCAGTCTTGGACAGGCCGGTCAGCCCCAGCATTTT.

The chain carries TRBV19 and TRBJ1-1; perhaps TRBD1 as D (6 bases). Trimming cost V 7 bases and J 7 bases, with 22 bases left between them. CDR1 is LNHDA, CDR2 SQIVND, per germline (reference sequence). CDR3 length: 15 residues. Here the CDR3 reads CASTPWTGGRSEAFF. Written as DNA, the CDR3 is TGTGCCAGTACCCCCTGGACGGGGGGGCGGAGTGAAGCTTTCTTT. The full variable domain, completed using reference TRBV19 and TRBJ1-1, is DGGITQSPKYLFRKEGQNVTLSCEQNLNHDAMYWYRQDPGQGLRLIYYSQIVNDFQKGDIAEGYSVSREKKESFPLTVTSAQKNPTAFYLCASTPWTGGRSEAFFGQGTRLTVV.

The rearrangement joins TRBV18 to TRBJ1-5, with 8 nucleotides matching TRBD1. CDR3 length equals 14 residues. Per the germline V gene, CDR1 is KGHSH and CDR2 is LQKENI. V was clipped by 6 bases and J by 6 bases; unmatched bases: 7. CDR3 DNA sequence: TGTGCCAGCTCCCATTCTGGACAGGGTCAGCCCCAGCATTTT. Translated: CASSHSGQGQPQHF.